This is a list of T cell receptor beta chains from one sample in a study of blood T cell repertoires in COVID-19. Using immunoSEQ multiplex PCR, the repertoire was profiled, and TCRdb retains in-frame clones only, with some absent. Of approximately 140,000 clones detected, around 84% appear once; the ten largest clones hold about a sixth. The sequenced sample consisted of peripheral blood. These receptors all come from a woman at least 80 years old with acute or convalescent COVID-19. Both conserved end residues are part of each CDR3. A D gene is named only where the DNA matches it firmly. Clone size, where shown, is once, few, many, or a class for clones that have expanded.

abundance: -; j_gene: TRBJ1-2; v_gene: TRBV7-2; d_gene: TRBD1; CDR3nt: TGTGCCAGCAGCAGAGGGGGGACAGGGGGCAGAGATGGCTACACCTTC; CDR3aa: CASSRGGTGGRDGYTF
abundance: -; j_gene: TRBJ1-5; v_gene: TRBV6-4; d_gene: -; CDR3nt: TGTGCCAGCAGTGACCCACGACACGGAAGCCAGCCCCAGCATTTT; CDR3aa: CASSDPRHGSQPQHF
abundance: -; j_gene: TRBJ2-4; v_gene: TRBV27; d_gene: -; CDR3nt: TGTGCTCCAAAGGGGAACATTCAGTACTTC; CDR3aa: CAPKGNIQYF
abundance: -; j_gene: TRBJ1-5; v_gene: TRBV28; d_gene: TRBD1; CDR3nt: TGTGCCAGCAGACGGGACAGGGGCCCAGCGCCCCAGCATTTT; CDR3aa: CASRRDRGPAPQHF
abundance: once; j_gene: TRBJ1-4; v_gene: TRBV5-8; d_gene: -; CDR3nt: TGTGCCAGCAGCCCCCGGTTGTCCCATAATGAAAAACTGTTTTTT; CDR3aa: CASSPRLSHNEKLFF
abundance: -; j_gene: TRBJ2-2; v_gene: TRBV11-2; d_gene: TRBD2; CDR3nt: TGTGCCAGCAGCCCTAGCGGGGGAGACACCGGGGAGCTGTTTTTT; CDR3aa: CASSPSGGDTGELFF
abundance: -; j_gene: TRBJ1-4; v_gene: TRBV18; d_gene: -; CDR3nt: TGTGCCAGCTCCCATGTCCTGGGAGGAGAAAAACTGTTTTTT; CDR3aa: CASSHVLGGEKLFF
abundance: -; j_gene: TRBJ2-5; v_gene: TRBV6-2/TRBV6-3; d_gene: -; CDR3nt: TGTGCCAGCAGCGGGGCGAGGCGGCCGTACCAAGAGACCCAGTACTTC; CDR3aa: CASSGARRPYQETQYF
abundance: -; j_gene: TRBJ2-6; v_gene: TRBV4-3; d_gene: TRBD2; CDR3nt: TGCGCCAGCAGCACCAGACTAGCGGGGGAGGGGTCTGGGGCCAACGTCCTGACTTTC; CDR3aa: CASSTRLAGEGSGANVLTF
abundance: -; j_gene: TRBJ1-5; v_gene: TRBV4-3; d_gene: TRBD1; CDR3nt: TGCGCCAGCAGCCAAGATTGGGGGACAGGGGGCTCAGGCAATCAGCCCCAGCATTTT; CDR3aa: CASSQDWGTGGSGNQPQHF
abundance: -; j_gene: TRBJ2-1; v_gene: TRBV30; d_gene: -; CDR3nt: TGTGCCTGGACCGAGACAGAGTACAATGAGCAGTTCTTC; CDR3aa: CAWTETEYNEQFF
abundance: -; j_gene: TRBJ1-2; v_gene: TRBV3-1/TRBV3-2; d_gene: -; CDR3nt: TGTGCCAGCAGCCAAGTAGCGGGTTCTAGGGGCTACACCTTC; CDR3aa: CASSQVAGSRGYTF
abundance: -; j_gene: TRBJ2-1; v_gene: TRBV19; d_gene: -; CDR3nt: TGTGCCAGTAGTCCCCGGGATAAGTATAACAATGAGCAGTTCTTC; CDR3aa: CASSPRDKYNNEQFF
abundance: -; j_gene: TRBJ1-5; v_gene: TRBV12-3/TRBV12-4; d_gene: -; CDR3nt: TGTGCCAGCAGACAGGGAACCTCACCCCCCGAGCATTTT; CDR3aa: CASRQGTSPPEHF
abundance: few; j_gene: TRBJ1-2; v_gene: TRBV28; d_gene: -; CDR3nt: TGTGCCAGCAGTTCCCCCAACATCTATGGCTACACCTTC; CDR3aa: CASSSPNIYGYTF
abundance: few; j_gene: TRBJ2-1; v_gene: TRBV11-2; d_gene: -; CDR3nt: TGTGCCAGCAGCTTAGCCCATGATGAGCAGTTCTTC; CDR3aa: CASSLAHDEQFF
abundance: -; j_gene: TRBJ1-2; v_gene: TRBV14; d_gene: -; CDR3nt: TGTGCCAGCAGCCCACAATCCGGGGGGGTAGGTGGCTACACCTTC; CDR3aa: CASSPQSGGVGGYTF
abundance: few; j_gene: TRBJ1-2; v_gene: TRBV9; d_gene: TRBD1; CDR3nt: TGTGCCAGCAGCGCCCAGGGGGCGGCGGGACGGGGAGGCTACACCTTC; CDR3aa: CASSAQGAAGRGGYTF
abundance: -; j_gene: TRBJ1-1; v_gene: TRBV29-1; d_gene: TRBD1; CDR3nt: TGCAGCGCTGGGACAGCGAACACTGAAGCTTTCTTT; CDR3aa: CSAGTANTEAFF
abundance: -; j_gene: TRBJ2-4; v_gene: TRBV19; d_gene: -; CDR3nt: TGTGCCAGTAGTATAGGTGGCGGAGCCAAAAACATTCAGTACTTC; CDR3aa: CASSIGGGAKNIQYF
abundance: -; j_gene: TRBJ2-5; v_gene: TRBV7-6; d_gene: TRBD1; CDR3nt: TGTGCCAGCAGCTATGACAGGGGAACCGGACAAGAGACCCAGTACTTC; CDR3aa: CASSYDRGTGQETQYF
abundance: -; j_gene: TRBJ1-4; v_gene: TRBV11-2; d_gene: -; CDR3nt: TGTGCCAGCAGCTTAAAAAGGGGAGGGTTATATGAAAAACTGTTTTTT; CDR3aa: CASSLKRGGLYEKLFF
abundance: few; j_gene: TRBJ1-1; v_gene: TRBV12-3/TRBV12-4; d_gene: -; CDR3nt: TGTGCCAGCAGTTTACAGGGTAACACTGAAGCTTTCTTT; CDR3aa: CASSLQGNTEAFF
abundance: -; j_gene: TRBJ1-1; v_gene: TRBV12-5; d_gene: -; CDR3nt: TGTGCTAGTGGTTTGGGGCAGGGCGATACTGAAGCTTTCTTT; CDR3aa: CASGLGQGDTEAFF
abundance: once; j_gene: TRBJ1-6; v_gene: TRBV30; d_gene: -; CDR3nt: TGTGCCTGGAGTCCCCAGTCCAATTCACCCCTCCACTTT; CDR3aa: CAWSPQSNSPLHF
abundance: -; j_gene: TRBJ2-5; v_gene: TRBV7-2; d_gene: -; CDR3nt: TGTGCCAGCAGCCACAGGATGTACCAAGAGACCCAGTACTTC; CDR3aa: CASSHRMYQETQYF
abundance: -; j_gene: TRBJ2-3; v_gene: TRBV2; d_gene: -; CDR3nt: TGTGCCAGCAGCCCCCAGGGAAGGGATACGCAGTATTTT; CDR3aa: CASSPQGRDTQYF
abundance: -; j_gene: TRBJ2-7; v_gene: TRBV6-2/TRBV6-3; d_gene: TRBD2; CDR3nt: TGTGCCAGCAGTCGGACTAGCGGGCCCTACGAGCAGTACTTC; CDR3aa: CASSRTSGPYEQYF
abundance: -; j_gene: TRBJ2-7; v_gene: TRBV6-5; d_gene: -; CDR3nt: TGTGCCAGCATAGGGGCAGCGGAGCAGTACTTC; CDR3aa: CASIGAAEQYF
abundance: -; j_gene: TRBJ2-1; v_gene: TRBV7-2; d_gene: TRBD2; CDR3nt: TGTGCCAGCAGCTTAGCGGGACTAGCGGGATCGGGGCAGTTCTTC; CDR3aa: CASSLAGLAGSGQFF
abundance: -; j_gene: TRBJ2-7; v_gene: TRBV25-1; d_gene: TRBD1; CDR3nt: TGTGCCAGCGTCCGGGACAGTGGCTCCTACGAGCAGTACTTC; CDR3aa: CASVRDSGSYEQYF
abundance: -; j_gene: TRBJ1-6; v_gene: TRBV7-2; d_gene: TRBD1; CDR3nt: TGTGCCAGCAGCTTAATTCCGGTGGGACAGGGGCTCAATTCACCCCTCCACTTT; CDR3aa: CASSLIPVGQGLNSPLHF
abundance: -; j_gene: TRBJ2-3; v_gene: TRBV2; d_gene: -; CDR3nt: TGTGCCAGCAGATTCGAACAGAGTCGGGGGACAGATACGCAGTATTTT; CDR3aa: CASRFEQSRGTDTQYF
abundance: -; j_gene: TRBJ1-2; v_gene: TRBV30; d_gene: -; CDR3nt: TGTGCCTGGAGCAGGCCCTATGGCTACACCTTC; CDR3aa: CAWSRPYGYTF
abundance: -; j_gene: TRBJ2-3; v_gene: TRBV12-5; d_gene: -; CDR3nt: TGTGCTAGTGGTTTGGTAAGGGGAATAGATACGCAGTATTTT; CDR3aa: CASGLVRGIDTQYF
abundance: -; j_gene: TRBJ1-5; v_gene: TRBV19; d_gene: -; CDR3nt: TGTGCCAGTAGTATTGGTCGACAGATCAATCAGCCCCAGCATTTT; CDR3aa: CASSIGRQINQPQHF
abundance: few; j_gene: TRBJ2-7; v_gene: TRBV2; d_gene: TRBD2; CDR3nt: TGTGCCAGCAGTGATTTGGGGGGACTAGCCCACGAGCAGTACTTC; CDR3aa: CASSDLGGLAHEQYF
abundance: -; j_gene: TRBJ1-2; v_gene: TRBV27; d_gene: -; CDR3nt: TGTGCCAGCAGGACACCAGGGGACCCCCTTTTCTCTAACTATGGCTACACCTTC; CDR3aa: CASRTPGDPLFSNYGYTF
abundance: -; j_gene: TRBJ2-4; v_gene: TRBV23-1; d_gene: -; CDR3nt: TGCGCCAGCAGTCCCCCCACAGGGAGACTAGCCAAAAACATTCAGTACTTC; CDR3aa: CASSPPTGRLAKNIQYF
abundance: -; j_gene: TRBJ2-1; v_gene: TRBV27; d_gene: TRBD2; CDR3nt: TGTGCCACCAGAACTAGCGGGTCCTACAATGAGCAGTTCTTC; CDR3aa: CATRTSGSYNEQFF
abundance: once; j_gene: TRBJ2-1; v_gene: TRBV11-2; d_gene: TRBD2; CDR3nt: TGTGCCAGCAGCTTAGTTGTAGCGGGAGTTCGTAATGAGCAGTTCTTC; CDR3aa: CASSLVVAGVRNEQFF
abundance: few; j_gene: TRBJ2-1; v_gene: TRBV7-9; d_gene: TRBD1; CDR3nt: TGTGCCAGCAGCTTAGAGGGACAGCTCTACAATGAGCAGTTCTTC; CDR3aa: CASSLEGQLYNEQFF
abundance: -; j_gene: TRBJ2-3; v_gene: TRBV7-2; d_gene: -; CDR3nt: TGTGCCAGCAGCAAAAAGGGCAGGACGGGAACAGATACGCAGTATTTT; CDR3aa: CASSKKGRTGTDTQYF
abundance: -; j_gene: TRBJ2-7; v_gene: TRBV7-6; d_gene: -; CDR3nt: TGTGCCAGCAGCTCTGATACTACCTACCCCTCCTACGAGCAGTACTTC; CDR3aa: CASSSDTTYPSYEQYF
abundance: -; j_gene: TRBJ2-2; v_gene: TRBV5-1; d_gene: -; CDR3nt: TGCGCCAGCAGCTTAGCGGTCGGTGGCACCGGGGAGCTGTTTTTT; CDR3aa: CASSLAVGGTGELFF
abundance: -; j_gene: TRBJ1-1; v_gene: TRBV7-2; d_gene: TRBD1; CDR3nt: TGTGCCAGCAGCTCCTGGACAGGCTCGATGAACACTGAAGCTTTCTTT; CDR3aa: CASSSWTGSMNTEAFF
abundance: -; j_gene: TRBJ1-1; v_gene: TRBV19; d_gene: -; CDR3nt: TGTGCCAGTAGTATATCCTCTACCTCGGAAGCTTTCTTT; CDR3aa: CASSISSTSEAFF
abundance: -; j_gene: TRBJ1-2; v_gene: TRBV11-2; d_gene: -; CDR3nt: TGTGCCAGCAGCCCATGGACAGCGGACGGTGGCTACACCTTC; CDR3aa: CASSPWTADGGYTF
abundance: few; j_gene: TRBJ1-2; v_gene: TRBV19; d_gene: -; CDR3nt: TGTGCCAGTAGTATGTCGGGGATAAACCGCTACACCTTC; CDR3aa: CASSMSGINRYTF
abundance: -; j_gene: TRBJ1-1; v_gene: TRBV12-5; d_gene: TRBD1; CDR3nt: TGTGCTAGTGGTTCATGGACAGGGTTGGGGACTGAAGCTTTCTTT; CDR3aa: CASGSWTGLGTEAFF
abundance: -; j_gene: TRBJ1-2; v_gene: TRBV6-5; d_gene: TRBD1; CDR3nt: TGTGCCAGCAGTTTCGGGACAGCTGGAGCTAACTATGGCTACACCTTC; CDR3aa: CASSFGTAGANYGYTF
abundance: -; j_gene: TRBJ2-1; v_gene: TRBV4-3; d_gene: -; CDR3nt: TGCGCCAGCAGCCAAGATAAGGACATTGGTGAGCAGTTCTTC; CDR3aa: CASSQDKDIGEQFF
abundance: -; j_gene: TRBJ2-5; v_gene: TRBV3-1/TRBV3-2; d_gene: TRBD1; CDR3nt: TGTGCCAGCAGCCAAGAGCGAACAGGGGGGAGGGAGACCCAGTACTTC; CDR3aa: CASSQERTGGRETQYF
abundance: once; j_gene: TRBJ2-5; v_gene: TRBV2; d_gene: -; CDR3nt: TGTGCCAGCAGTGAGAGTGCGGCTCAAGAGACCCAGTACTTC; CDR3aa: CASSESAAQETQYF
abundance: -; j_gene: TRBJ2-5; v_gene: TRBV4-1; d_gene: -; CDR3nt: TGCGCCAGCAGCCAAGACCGCACCCGTAGGACCCAGTACTTC; CDR3aa: CASSQDRTRRTQYF